The 30 T cell receptor beta chains below come from one sample, sequenced in a study of T cells after yellow fever vaccination (dated by TCRdb to between 2018 and 2021). Library preparation was by 5' RACE. The data were produced on an Illumina HiSeq 2500. The public reads were reanalyzed by TCRdb: fastp trimming at Q25, MiXCR alignment, in-frame beta chains only. Every entry covers one CDR3 protein and lists the most common genes and DNA from its rows. Here the sample has 350,000 to 450,000 distinct CDR3 sequences; around 6.4% occur a single time. The ten largest clonotypes hold approximately 15% of the sample. Read against the paper, the sample's treatment or condition label means: live attenuated yellow fever vaccine strain. The specimen comprised PBMCs, sampled 5 days after the yellow fever booster vaccination. These receptors originate from a man aged 30 to 39 who received the YFV17D yellow fever vaccine.

The chain uses TRBV6-1 and TRBJ2-1; 13 nucleotides agree with TRBD2. The germline CDR1 and CDR2 sequences are MNHNS and SASEGT. Trimming took 8 bases from V and 6 from J; bases not matched to a gene: 7. This CDR3 contains 15 residues. CDR3 amino acids: CASGRLAGGLNEQFF. The DNA for the CDR3 is TGTGCCAGCGGCAGACTAGCGGGAGGACTCAATGAGCAGTTCTTC.

This clonotype was observed a few times. V is TRBV30 and J is TRBJ1-6; the D is unclear. This CDR3 has 14 amino acids. CDR1 GTSNPN and CDR2 SVGIG come from the germline V gene (reference sequence). V dropped 3 bases and J dropped 10 bases, with 16 bases sitting between them. The CDR3 sequence is CAWRLIGVLSPLHF. The CDR3 bases are TGTGCCTGGAGATTAATCGGAGTACTATCACCCCTCCACTTT.

The chain combines TRBV7-2 with TRBJ2-5; TRBD1 matches 7 bases. Trimming at V came to 6 bases and at J to 3 bases, leaving 4 bases not matched to a gene. The CDR3 sequence is 13 residues long. The V gene's germline CDR1 is SGHTA and CDR2 FQGNSA. The CDR3 nucleotides read TGTGCCAGCAGATCTGGGACAGAAGAGACCCAGTACTTC. Protein: CASRSGTEETQYF.

This clonotype was found many times. This chain joins TRBV15 and TRBJ2-3; 9 nucleotides match TRBD2. CDR1 is LNHNV and CDR2 is YYDKDF in the germline V gene (reference sequence). The CDR3 is made up of 12 amino acids. The CDR3 reads CAVAGVADTQYF. Written as DNA, the CDR3 is TGTGCTGTAGCGGGAGTCGCAGATACGCAGTATTTT.

The CDR3 nucleotides read TGTGCCAGCAGCCCTCGGTCCGTCCAGGCGGGCTACGAGCAGTACTTC. Translation: CASSPRSVQAGYEQYF. V and J are TRBV7-2 and TRBJ2-7; possible D gene TRBD2, 5 bases. V dropped 5 bases and J dropped 3 bases, with 20 bases sitting between them. CDR1 and CDR2 (germline): SGHTA, FQGNSA. The length of the CDR3 is 16 residues.

On this clonotype itself: A much bigger clone sits one base away, suggesting this may be a read error. The conserved phenylalanine or tryptophan normally closing the CDR3 is absent here, so this likely arose from a read error. The chain couples TRBV20-1 to TRBJ2-7; D is possibly TRBD2 (5 bases). The V gene's germline CDR1 is DFQATT and CDR2 SNEGSKA (reference sequence). The CDR3 totals 13 residues. Trimming removed 6 bases from V and 7 bases from J, with 19 bases in between. CDR3 sequence: CSAVALQLREQYL. CDR3 in DNA: TGCAGTGCCGTAGCGCTCCAGCTGAGGGAGCAGTACCTC.

This clonotype occurred many times. V gene TRBV27 combines with J gene TRBJ2-1; D is possibly TRBD2 (5 bases). CDR3 size: 17 residues. Trimming took off 6 bases at V and 6 bases at J, with 24 bases between the two ends. Germline lookup yields CDR1 MNHEY and CDR2 SMNVEV (reference sequence). The CDR3 nucleotides are TGTGCCAGCAGAGGCTATCGGGGATACTCAACCTCCAATGAGCAGTTCTTC. Translation gives CASRGYRGYSTSNEQFF.

This clonotype was detected only a few times. This rearrangement joins TRBV5-1 to TRBJ1-1; 7 bases fit TRBD1. This CDR3 is 11 amino acids long. CDR1 and CDR2 (germline): SGHRS, YFSETQ. The V segment lost 3 bases and the J segment 12 bases; nucleotides outside the gene matches: 5. This CDR3 reads CASSSGDSSFF. The CDR3, as DNA: TGCGCCAGCAGCTCTGGGGACAGCTCTTTCTTT.

This chain's CDR3 is CSVVVGSGPTDTQYF. CDR3 in DNA: TGCAGCGTGGTAGTTGGTAGCGGGCCCACAGATACGCAGTATTTT. This chain uses TRBV29-1 with TRBJ2-3; 7 bases align to TRBD2. J gave up 2 bases and V 6 bases, and 11 bases lay outside the gene matches. Germline V gene data show CDR1 as SQVTM and CDR2 as ANQGSEA. CDR3 length equals 15 residues.

This clonotype was counted many times. This sequence joins TRBV29-1 and TRBJ2-4; D is uncertain. Germline V gives CDR1 SQVTM, CDR2 ANQGSEA. Trimming left V 4 bases short and J 6 bases short, with 13 bases between. This CDR3 is 13 amino acids long. The CDR3 here is CSVGTEQGNIQYF. The CDR3, as DNA: TGCAGCGTTGGGACCGAACAAGGAAACATTCAGTACTTC.

At least ten counts were recorded for this clonotype. This chain links TRBV9 with TRBJ2-3; 7 bases line up with TRBD2. The CDR3 loop spans 16 amino acids. The V gene end was trimmed by 2 bases and the J gene end by 0 bases; junction bases not matched to a gene: 6. From germline, CDR1 is SGDLS and CDR2 YYNGEE. CDR3 nucleotides: TGTGCCAGCAGCGTTAGGAGCGGGGCTAGCACAGATACGCAGTATTTT. This encodes CASSVRSGASTDTQYF.

The chain couples TRBV6-1 to TRBJ2-1; 9 bases map to TRBD2. CDR1 is MNHNS, CDR2 SASEGT, per germline. V dropped 0 bases and J dropped 5; count of bases not matched to a gene: 8. There are 17 residues in the CDR3. In DNA form, the CDR3 reads TGTGCCAGCAGTGAAGCGATTCTAGCGGGGCATGACAATGAGCAGTTCTTC. This translates into CASSEAILAGHDNEQFF.

A few counts support this clonotype. V and J are TRBV7-2 and TRBJ2-1, with 10 bases lining up with TRBD2. Germline assignment: CDR1 SGHTA and CDR2 FQGNSA. This CDR3 has 15 residues. The V gene end was trimmed by 7 bases and the J gene end by 7 bases; junction bases not matched to a gene: 10. CDR3 DNA: TGTGCCAGCACCGGTGGAACTAGCGGGGTTAATGAGCAGTTCTTC. Amino acid sequence: CASTGGTSGVNEQFF. Using reference TRBV7-2 and TRBJ2-1 for the parts outside the CDR3, the full variable domain is GAGVSQSPSNKVTEKGKDVELRCDPISGHTALYWYRQSLGQGLEFLIYFQGNSAPDKSGLPSDRFSAERTGGSVSTLTIQRTQQEDSAVYLCASTGGTSGVNEQFFGPGTRLTVL.

As for this clonotype: At one end, the junction sequence differs from germline, possibly due to a read error. The chain employs TRBV20-1 and TRBJ2-3, with TRBD2 identical over 7 bases. Germline values: CDR1 DFQATT, CDR2 SNEGSKA (reference sequence). This CDR3 region has 16 residues. CDR3 amino acids: CCAPPSRWEGADTQYF. The CDR3 coding sequence is TGCTGTGCCCCGCCATCTAGATGGGAGGGAGCGGATACGCAGTATTTT.

This clonotype was observed a handful of times. This chain links TRBV2 with TRBJ2-1; 7 bases align to TRBD2. Germline CDR1 reads SNHLY; CDR2 reads FYNNEI. This CDR3 region has 13 residues. Losses at the gene ends were 10 bases for V and 5 bases for J; bases not matched to a gene: 8. The CDR3 DNA reads as TGTGCCACCCAGCGGGAACGGGACAATGAGCAGTTCTTC. It yields the protein CATQRERDNEQFF.

This clonotype was counted many times. The gene calls are TRBV11-2 and TRBJ1-1; 7 nucleotides match TRBD1. The J segment lost 0 bases and the V segment lost 6 bases, leaving 7 bases of the junction unmatched. Germline CDR1 reads SGHAT; CDR2 reads FQNNGV. The length of the CDR3 is 15 residues. CDR3 sequence: CASRKPGQLNTEAFF. The CDR3 nucleotides are TGTGCCAGCAGGAAGCCGGGACAGTTGAACACTGAAGCTTTCTTT.

This clonotype was counted ten times or more. This chain uses TRBV6-2 or TRBV6-3 with TRBJ2-1, with 8 bases that match TRBD2. Germline CDR1 and CDR2: MNHEY and SVGEGT. CDR3 size: 11 residues. Germline trimming cut 6 bases from V and 12 bases from J; bases unmatched to any gene: 4. The CDR3 loop is CASSLSGRQFF. As DNA, the CDR3 is TGTGCCAGCAGCCTCAGCGGGAGGCAGTTCTTC.

This clonotype was observed a handful of times. The chain joins TRBV20-1 to TRBJ2-3; D might be TRBD1 (6 bases). V lost 5 bases and J lost 4, with 10 bases in between. CDR1 is DFQATT and CDR2 is SNEGSKA in the germline V gene (reference sequence). The CDR3 extends over 12 amino acids. The CDR3 DNA sequence: TGCAGTGCTGAAAAGGGGGCAGATACGCAGTATTTT. Translation: CSAEKGADTQYF.

This clonotype was detected ten times or more. The J gene is TRBJ2-3, the V gene TRBV18; no definite D call. Germline V gene lookup returns CDR1 KGHSH and CDR2 LQKENI. V was cut by 0 bases and J by 2 bases, with 12 bases left in between. This CDR3 region has 16 residues. The CDR3 sequence is CASSPPGRSFTDTQYF. DNA of the CDR3: TGTGCCAGCTCACCACCAGGCCGCAGCTTCACAGATACGCAGTATTTT.

This clonotype was found many times. This sequence joins TRBV7-8 and TRBJ2-7, with D tentatively TRBD1 or TRBD2 (5 bases each). Germline CDR1 SGHVS, CDR2 FQNEAQ. The germline V and J ends were trimmed by 1 base and 5 bases, with 12 bases remaining between them. The CDR3 extends over 14 amino acids. The CDR3 sequence: CASSLGGNRNEQYF. The CDR3, as DNA: TGTGCCAGCAGCTTAGGGGGGAACAGGAACGAGCAGTACTTC.

This clonotype appeared many times. The rearrangement joins TRBV5-1 to TRBJ2-2, with D possibly being TRBD1 or TRBD2 (5 bases each). V lost 3 bases and J lost 3, with 12 bases in between. The CDR3 sequence is 15 residues long. Germline V gene data show CDR1 as SGHRS and CDR2 as YFSETQ. Here the CDR3 reads CASSSRGVDTGELFF. The CDR3 DNA sequence: TGCGCCAGCAGCTCGAGGGGAGTGGACACCGGGGAGCTGTTTTTT.

This chain links TRBV11-2 with TRBJ2-7; D is unclear. The CDR3 contains 16 residues. Germline CDR1 reads SGHAT; CDR2 reads FQNNGV. V lost 2 bases and J 5 bases, leaving 19 bases between the germline ends. The CDR3 reads CASSLNVPPAAHEQYF. The CDR3 region has the DNA TGTGCCAGCAGCTTAAACGTCCCGCCAGCTGCCCACGAGCAGTACTTC.

A note on this clonotype: Given a much more abundant clone one base away, this may be a read error. The V call is TRBV6-2 or TRBV6-3, the J call TRBJ2-1; 7 bases are shared with TRBD2. The germline V gene has CDR1 MNHEY and CDR2 SVGEGT. CDR3 length: 15 amino acids. CDR3 residues: CTSSSRLAPYNEQFF. The CDR3 region has the DNA TGTACCAGCAGCTCCCGACTAGCACCCTACAATGAGCAGTTCTTC.

This clonotype was recorded at least ten times. The rearrangement links TRBV6-2 or TRBV6-3 to TRBJ2-1; 7 bases agree with TRBD2. After removal of 7 bases from V and 12 bases from J, the junction contained 21 bases not matched to a gene. The CDR3 has 16 residues. Per germline, CDR1 MNHEY and CDR2 SVGEGT. Here the CDR3 reads CASTLIPGGPNEWQFF. CDR3 bases: TGTGCCAGCACCCTGATCCCGGGGGGACCCAATGAGTGGCAGTTCTTC.

This clonotype was seen many times. The CDR3 spells CASSYSQGAEKLFF. The CDR3 bases are TGTGCCAGCAGTTACTCGCAGGGGGCCGAAAAACTGTTTTTT. The chain uses TRBV6-5 and TRBJ1-4, with 8 bases fitting TRBD1. Trimming took 0 bases from V and 8 from J; bases not matched to a gene: 2. Germline assignment: CDR1 MNHEY and CDR2 SVGAGI. This CDR3 contains 14 residues.

V is TRBV20-1 and J is TRBJ2-3, with 8 bases matching TRBD1. Germline loops: CDR1 DFQATT, CDR2 SNEGSKA (reference sequence). V gave up 5 bases and J gave up 4 bases; unmatched junction bases: 8. CDR3 size: 14 residues. The CDR3 reads CSAYSGGRADTQYF. The DNA for the CDR3 is TGCAGTGCTTATTCAGGGGGCCGGGCAGATACGCAGTATTTT.

As for this clonotype: A single base separates this from a much larger clone, so it may be a read error. V usage is TRBV7-9 and J usage is TRBJ2-2; D assignment may be TRBD1 or TRBD2 (5 bases each). Per germline, CDR1 SEHNR and CDR2 FQNEAQ (reference sequence). This CDR3 has 12 residues. The DNA for the CDR3 is TGTGCCAGCTTAAGGGGCTCCGGGGAGCGGTTTTTT. Encoded protein: CASLRGSGERFF.

This rearrangement joins TRBV4-2 to TRBJ1-1, with no clear D. Trimming cost V 1 base and J 0 bases, with 12 bases left between them. The CDR3 loop spans 16 amino acids. From germline, CDR1 is LGHNA and CDR2 YNFKEQ. The CDR3 here is CASSQVTLAMNTEAFF. The DNA for the CDR3 is TGTGCCAGCAGCCAAGTGACGCTGGCCATGAACACTGAAGCTTTCTTT.

This clonotype was seen a handful of times. The V gene is TRBV20-1, the J gene TRBJ1-2; no firm D call. Germline lookup yields CDR1 DFQATT and CDR2 SNEGSKA (reference sequence). This CDR3 has 13 amino acids. V was pared by 6 bases and J by 8 bases, with 19 bases between. CDR3 bases: TGCAGTGCCAATAGGTACGAGGAGTTGGGCTACACCTTC. Protein: CSANRYEELGYTF.

The chain employs TRBV19 and TRBJ2-2; D is possibly TRBD1 (5 bases). The CDR3 consists of 15 residues. Germline assignment: CDR1 LNHDA and CDR2 SQIVND (reference sequence). V lost 5 bases, J lost 1 base, and 11 bases lay in between. CDR3 sequence: CASSADRVNTGELFF. DNA for the CDR3: TGTGCCAGTAGTGCCGACAGAGTGAACACCGGGGAGCTGTTTTTT.